Each of the 10 T cell receptor beta chains below was sequenced from the same sample in a study of healthy donors' naive CD4 and CD8 T cells. A linear amplification protocol produced the TCR libraries from roughly 480 ng of total RNA. TCRdb redid the calling of the reads with MiXCR, one entry per CDR3 protein. The sample includes about 180,000 distinct CDR3 sequences, about 74% of them seen just once. The sample was naive CD4+ and CD8+ T cells sorted from blood, pooled from several donors. Every receptor here comes from a pool of human donors in good health; the sample pools cells from several healthy donors.

This clonotype was seen a handful of times. The chain couples TRBV19 to TRBJ2-6; 8 nucleotides agree with TRBD2. The CDR3 sequence is 16 residues long. Germline V gene sequence: CDR1 LNHDA, CDR2 SQIVND (reference sequence). V dropped 6 bases and J dropped 3; count of bases not matched to a gene: 7. The DNA for the CDR3 is TGTGCCAGTAGAACAGGGACTAGTGATGGGGCCAACGTCCTGACTTTC. As protein: CASRTGTSDGANVLTF.

This rearrangement joins TRBV7-2 to TRBJ2-7, with no clear D. Trimming removed 3 bases at V and 2 bases at J, with 11 bases between. Germline CDR1 is SGHTA and CDR2 is FQGNSA. CDR3 length: 14 residues. The CDR3 sequence is CASSFTRRAYEQYF. The CDR3 DNA follows: TGTGCCAGCAGCTTTACCAGACGAGCCTACGAGCAGTACTTC.

J is TRBJ2-5 and V is TRBV18, with 10 bases that match TRBD2. Germline V gives CDR1 KGHSH, CDR2 LQKENI. With 0 bases clipped from V and 3 bases from J, the junction kept 4 bases outside the gene matches. CDR3 length: 16 residues. DNA of the CDR3: TGTGCCAGCTCACCACCGGGACTAGCGCCCAAAGAGACCCAGTACTTC. This translates into CASSPPGLAPKETQYF.

The V call is TRBV30, the J call TRBJ1-6; TRBD1 matches at 7 bases. The CDR3 is 14 residues long. Trimming took 3 bases from V and 10 from J; bases not matched to a gene: 9. Germline CDR1 is GTSNPN and CDR2 is SVGIG (reference sequence). DNA for the CDR3: TGTGCCTGGAGATATGCCACAGGGGTGTCACCCCTCCACTTT. Its translation: CAWRYATGVSPLHF.

The chain joins TRBV29-1 to TRBJ1-2, with 7 bases aligning to TRBD1. Germline loops: CDR1 SQVTM, CDR2 ANQGSEA. V lost 5 bases, J lost 2 bases, and 5 bases stayed unmatched. The CDR3 contains 13 residues. CDR3 in DNA: TGCAGCGTTCCGGGACAGCCCAACTATGGCTACACCTTC. Protein: CSVPGQPNYGYTF. The full variable domain, with the rest looked up from reference TRBV29-1 and TRBJ1-2, is SAVISQKPSRDICQRGTSLTIQCQVDSQVTMMFWYRQQPGQSLTLIATANQGSEATYESGFVIDKFPISRPNLTFSTLTVSNMSPEDSSIYLCSVPGQPNYGYTFGSGTRLTVV.

The chain's CDR3 is CASSQGAETQYF. The CDR3, as DNA: TGTGCCAGCAGTCAAGGGGCCGAGACCCAGTACTTC. The gene calls are TRBV27 and TRBJ2-5, with D possibly matching TRBD1 (5 bases). V lost 5 bases to trimming and J lost 5 bases, with 9 bases between them. Looked up from germline, CDR1 is MNHEY and CDR2 is SMNVEV (reference sequence). The CDR3 loop spans 12 amino acids.

The chain is built from TRBV19 and TRBJ2-3; 8 nucleotides line up with TRBD2. The V and J ends lost 3 bases and 2 bases, in that order; junction bases with no gene match: 4. The length of the CDR3 is 15 residues. The germline V gene encodes CDR1 LNHDA and CDR2 SQIVND (reference sequence). This CDR3 reads CASSISGGTTDTQYF. For the CDR3, the DNA is TGTGCCAGTAGTATCAGCGGGGGCACCACAGATACGCAGTATTTT.

V usage is TRBV6-1 and J usage is TRBJ2-1; D possibly corresponds to TRBD1 (6 bases). Trimming stripped 8 bases from V and 3 bases from J, with 20 bases between. CDR3 length: 16 residues. CDR1 is MNHNS and CDR2 is SASEGT in the germline V gene. CDR3: CASGRPATGNYNEQFF. CDR3 in DNA: TGTGCCAGCGGACGGCCCGCGACAGGAAACTACAATGAGCAGTTCTTC.

The chain uses TRBV30 and TRBJ1-1; D gene unclear. V gave up 5 bases and J gave up 4 bases, with 8 bases separating them. Germline V CDR1 and CDR2: GTSNPN, SVGIG (reference sequence). The length of the CDR3 is 11 residues. The CDR3 sequence: CAWVPSTEAFF. In nucleotides, the CDR3 is TGTGCCTGGGTACCTAGCACTGAAGCTTTCTTT.

The chain employs TRBV6-2 or TRBV6-3 and TRBJ1-5; D gene ambiguous. This CDR3 is built from 15 residues. Looked up from germline, CDR1 is MNHEY and CDR2 is SVGEGT. Trimming cost V 6 bases and J 0 bases, with 12 bases left between them. CDR3 region: CASSPLGSSNQPQHF. In nucleotides, the CDR3 is TGTGCCAGCAGCCCTTTGGGATCTAGCAATCAGCCCCAGCATTTT.